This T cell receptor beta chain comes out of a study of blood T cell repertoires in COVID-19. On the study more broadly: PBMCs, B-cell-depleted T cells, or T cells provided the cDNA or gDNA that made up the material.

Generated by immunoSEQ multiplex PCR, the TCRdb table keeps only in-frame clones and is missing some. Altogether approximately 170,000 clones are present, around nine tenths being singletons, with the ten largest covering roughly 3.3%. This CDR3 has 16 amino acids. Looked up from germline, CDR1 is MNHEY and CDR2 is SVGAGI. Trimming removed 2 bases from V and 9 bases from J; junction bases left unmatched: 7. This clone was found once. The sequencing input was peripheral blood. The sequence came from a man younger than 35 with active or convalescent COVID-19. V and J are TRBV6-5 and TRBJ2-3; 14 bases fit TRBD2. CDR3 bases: TGTGCCAGCAGTTACCCGGGACTAGCGGGAGTAAGGACGCAGTATTTT. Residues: CASSYPGLAGVRTQYF.